This T cell receptor beta chain was retrieved from a study of blood T cell repertoires in COVID-19. Between the trimmed V and J ends, which lost 7 bases and 5 bases, there was a span of 11 bases. The CDR3 runs 12 residues. The germline V gene encodes CDR1 MGHRA and CDR2 YSYEKL. Authors' processing steps: From reference gene primer amplification, estimates of nucleated cell counts were derived. The method was immunoSEQ multiplex PCR; TCRdb's version includes in-frame clones alone and lacks a portion of them. The V and J calls and the clone size are those of that table, but D and trimming were determined from the DNA. This table has tens of thousands of clones, about 70% appearing once.

The chain is built from TRBV4-1 and TRBJ1-2; perhaps TRBD1 as D (5 bases). Specimen: peripheral blood. The source of this sequence is a man aged 45-65 years with active or convalescent COVID-19. The CDR3 DNA sequence: TGCGCCAGCAACACAGGACCGTATGGCTACACCTTC. Encoded protein: CASNTGPYGYTF.